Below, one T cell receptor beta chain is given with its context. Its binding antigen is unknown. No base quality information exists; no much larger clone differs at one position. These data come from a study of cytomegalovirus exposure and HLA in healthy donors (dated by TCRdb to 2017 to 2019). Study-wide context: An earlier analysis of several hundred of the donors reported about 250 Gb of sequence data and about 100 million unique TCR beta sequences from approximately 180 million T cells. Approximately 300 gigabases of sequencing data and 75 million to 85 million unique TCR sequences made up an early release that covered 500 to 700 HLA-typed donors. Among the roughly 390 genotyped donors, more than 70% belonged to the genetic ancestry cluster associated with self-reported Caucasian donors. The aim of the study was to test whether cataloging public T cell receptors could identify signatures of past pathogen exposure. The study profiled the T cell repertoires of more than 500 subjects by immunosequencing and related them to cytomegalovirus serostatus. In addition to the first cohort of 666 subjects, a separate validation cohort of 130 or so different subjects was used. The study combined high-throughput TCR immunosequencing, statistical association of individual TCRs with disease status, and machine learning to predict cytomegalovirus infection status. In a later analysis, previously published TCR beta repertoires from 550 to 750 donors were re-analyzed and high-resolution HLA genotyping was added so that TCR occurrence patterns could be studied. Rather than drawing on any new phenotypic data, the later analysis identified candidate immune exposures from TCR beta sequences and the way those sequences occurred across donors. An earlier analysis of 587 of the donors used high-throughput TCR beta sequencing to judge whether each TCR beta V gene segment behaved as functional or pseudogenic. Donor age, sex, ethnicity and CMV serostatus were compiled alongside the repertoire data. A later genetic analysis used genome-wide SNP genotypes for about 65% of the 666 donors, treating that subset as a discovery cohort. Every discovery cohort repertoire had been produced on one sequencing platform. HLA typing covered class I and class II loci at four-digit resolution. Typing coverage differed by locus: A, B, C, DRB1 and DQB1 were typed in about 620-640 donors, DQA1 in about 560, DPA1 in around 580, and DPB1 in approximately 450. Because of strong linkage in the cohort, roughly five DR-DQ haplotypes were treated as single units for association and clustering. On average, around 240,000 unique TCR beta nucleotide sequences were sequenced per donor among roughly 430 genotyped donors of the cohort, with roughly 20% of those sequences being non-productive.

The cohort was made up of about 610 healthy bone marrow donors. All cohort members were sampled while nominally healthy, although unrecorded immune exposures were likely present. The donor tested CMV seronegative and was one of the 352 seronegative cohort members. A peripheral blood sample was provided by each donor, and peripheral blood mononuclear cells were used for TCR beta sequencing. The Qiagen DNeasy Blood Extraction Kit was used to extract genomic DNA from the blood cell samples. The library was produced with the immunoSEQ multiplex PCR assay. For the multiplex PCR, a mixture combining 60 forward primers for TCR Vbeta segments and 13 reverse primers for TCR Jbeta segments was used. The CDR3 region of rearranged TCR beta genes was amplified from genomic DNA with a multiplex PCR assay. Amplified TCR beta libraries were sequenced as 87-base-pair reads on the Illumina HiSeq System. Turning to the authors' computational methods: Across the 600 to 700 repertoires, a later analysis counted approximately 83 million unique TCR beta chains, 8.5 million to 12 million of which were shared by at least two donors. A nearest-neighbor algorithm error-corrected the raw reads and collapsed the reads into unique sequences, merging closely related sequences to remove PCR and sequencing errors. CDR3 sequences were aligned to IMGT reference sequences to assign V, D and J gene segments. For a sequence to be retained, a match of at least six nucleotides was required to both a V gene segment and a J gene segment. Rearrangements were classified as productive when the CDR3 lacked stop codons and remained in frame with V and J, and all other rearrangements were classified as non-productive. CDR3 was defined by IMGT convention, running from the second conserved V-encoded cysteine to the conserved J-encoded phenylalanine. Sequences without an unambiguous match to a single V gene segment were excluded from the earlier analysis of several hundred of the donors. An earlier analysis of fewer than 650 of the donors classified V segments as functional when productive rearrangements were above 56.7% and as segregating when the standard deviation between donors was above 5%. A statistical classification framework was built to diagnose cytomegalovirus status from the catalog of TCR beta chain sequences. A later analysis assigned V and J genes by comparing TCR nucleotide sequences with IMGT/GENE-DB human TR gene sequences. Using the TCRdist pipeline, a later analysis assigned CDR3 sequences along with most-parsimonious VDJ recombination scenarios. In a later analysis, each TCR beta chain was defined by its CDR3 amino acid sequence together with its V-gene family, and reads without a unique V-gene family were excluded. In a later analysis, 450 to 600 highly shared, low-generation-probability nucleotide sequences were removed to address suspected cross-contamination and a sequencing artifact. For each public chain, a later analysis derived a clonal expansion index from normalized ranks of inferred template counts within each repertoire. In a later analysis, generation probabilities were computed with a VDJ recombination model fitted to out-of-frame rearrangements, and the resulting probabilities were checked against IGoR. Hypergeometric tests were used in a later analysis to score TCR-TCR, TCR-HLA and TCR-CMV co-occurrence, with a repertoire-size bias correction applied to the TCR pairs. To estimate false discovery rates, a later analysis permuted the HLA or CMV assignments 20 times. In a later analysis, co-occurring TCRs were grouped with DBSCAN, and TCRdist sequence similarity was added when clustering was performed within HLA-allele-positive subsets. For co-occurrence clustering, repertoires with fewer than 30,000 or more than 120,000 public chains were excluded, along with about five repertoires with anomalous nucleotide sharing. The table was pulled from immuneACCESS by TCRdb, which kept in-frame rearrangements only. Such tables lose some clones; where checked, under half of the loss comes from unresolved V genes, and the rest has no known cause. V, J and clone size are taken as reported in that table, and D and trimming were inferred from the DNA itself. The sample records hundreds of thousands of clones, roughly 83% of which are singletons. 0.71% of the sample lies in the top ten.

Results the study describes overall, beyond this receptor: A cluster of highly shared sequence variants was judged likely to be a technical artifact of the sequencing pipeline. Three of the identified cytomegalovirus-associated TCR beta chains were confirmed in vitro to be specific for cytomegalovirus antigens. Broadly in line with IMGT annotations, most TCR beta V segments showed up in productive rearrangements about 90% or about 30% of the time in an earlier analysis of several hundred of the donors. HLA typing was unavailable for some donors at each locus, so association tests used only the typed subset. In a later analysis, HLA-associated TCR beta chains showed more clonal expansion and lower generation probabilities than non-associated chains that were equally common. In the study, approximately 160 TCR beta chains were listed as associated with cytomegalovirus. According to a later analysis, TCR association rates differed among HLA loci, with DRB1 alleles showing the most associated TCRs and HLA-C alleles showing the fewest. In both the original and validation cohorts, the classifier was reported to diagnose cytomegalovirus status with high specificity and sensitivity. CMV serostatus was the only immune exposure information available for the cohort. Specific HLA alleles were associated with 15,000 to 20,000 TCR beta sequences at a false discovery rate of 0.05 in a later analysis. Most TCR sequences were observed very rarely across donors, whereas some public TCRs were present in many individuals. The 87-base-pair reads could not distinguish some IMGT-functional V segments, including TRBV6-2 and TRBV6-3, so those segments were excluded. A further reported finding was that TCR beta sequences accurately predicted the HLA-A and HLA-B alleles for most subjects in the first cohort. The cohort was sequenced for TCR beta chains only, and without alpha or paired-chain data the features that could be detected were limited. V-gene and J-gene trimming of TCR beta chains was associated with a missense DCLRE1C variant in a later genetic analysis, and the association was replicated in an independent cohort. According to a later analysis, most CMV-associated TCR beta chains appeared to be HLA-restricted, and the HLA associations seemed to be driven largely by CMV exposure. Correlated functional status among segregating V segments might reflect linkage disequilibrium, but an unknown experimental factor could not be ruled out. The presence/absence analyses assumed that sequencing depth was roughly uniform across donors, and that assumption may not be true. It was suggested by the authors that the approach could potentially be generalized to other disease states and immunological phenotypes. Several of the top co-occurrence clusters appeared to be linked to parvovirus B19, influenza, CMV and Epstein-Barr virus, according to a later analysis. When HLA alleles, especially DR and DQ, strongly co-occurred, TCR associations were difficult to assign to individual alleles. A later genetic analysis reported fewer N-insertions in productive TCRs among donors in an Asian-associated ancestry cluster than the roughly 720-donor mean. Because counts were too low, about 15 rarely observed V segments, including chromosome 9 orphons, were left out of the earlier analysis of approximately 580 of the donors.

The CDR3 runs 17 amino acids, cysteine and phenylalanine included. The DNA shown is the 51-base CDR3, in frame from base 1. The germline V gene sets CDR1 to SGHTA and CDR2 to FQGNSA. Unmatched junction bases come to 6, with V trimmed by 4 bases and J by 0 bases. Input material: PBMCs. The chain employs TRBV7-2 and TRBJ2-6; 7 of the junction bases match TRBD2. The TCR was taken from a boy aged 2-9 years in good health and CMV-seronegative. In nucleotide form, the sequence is TGTGCCAGCAGCTGGGGACTATCGATCTCTGGGGCCAACGTCCTGACTTTC. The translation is CASSWGLSISGANVLTF.